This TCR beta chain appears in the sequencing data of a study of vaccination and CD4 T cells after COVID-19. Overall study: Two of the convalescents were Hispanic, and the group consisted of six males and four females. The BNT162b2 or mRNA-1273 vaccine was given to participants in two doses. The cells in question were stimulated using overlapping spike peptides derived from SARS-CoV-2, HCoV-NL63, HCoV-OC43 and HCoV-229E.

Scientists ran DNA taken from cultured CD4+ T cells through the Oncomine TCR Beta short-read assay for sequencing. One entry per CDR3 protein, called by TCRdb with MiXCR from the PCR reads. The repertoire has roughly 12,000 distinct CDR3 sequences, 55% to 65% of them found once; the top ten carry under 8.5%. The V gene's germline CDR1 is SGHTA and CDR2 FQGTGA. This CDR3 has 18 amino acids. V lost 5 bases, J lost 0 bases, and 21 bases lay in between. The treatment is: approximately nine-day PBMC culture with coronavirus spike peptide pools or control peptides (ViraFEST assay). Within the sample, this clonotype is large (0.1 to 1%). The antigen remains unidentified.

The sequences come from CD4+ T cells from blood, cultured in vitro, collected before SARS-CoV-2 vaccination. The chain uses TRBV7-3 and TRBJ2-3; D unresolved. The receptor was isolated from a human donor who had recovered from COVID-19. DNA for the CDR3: TGTGCCAGCAGCCCCAAGCCCTACCCTGGATCTAGCACAGATACGCAGTATTTT. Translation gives CASSPKPYPGSSTDTQYF.